These 20 T cell receptor beta chains were all obtained from the same sample, sequenced in a study of CD8+CD57+ T cells in acquired aplastic anemia. Profiling of TCR beta VDJ combinations and CDR3 sequences used genomic DNA as template. Using its own MiXCR run on the reads, TCRdb lists one record per CDR3 protein. The sample lists around 50,000 distinct CDR3 sequences, over 60% occurring once. Sequenced sample: sorted CD4+, CD8+, or CD8+CD57+ T cells (not recorded which) from PBMCs. These receptors originate from a human donor in good health, serving as a control.

The rearrangement uses TRBV19 and TRBJ1-1; no reliable D call. The V end lost 8 bases, the J end lost 9 bases, and 13 bases lay between the germline ends. Germline loops: CDR1 LNHDA, CDR2 SQIVND (reference sequence). This CDR3 region has 11 residues. CDR3 protein: CASSSAIKAFF. Written as DNA, the CDR3 is TGTGCCAGTTCCAGCGCAATCAAAGCTTTCTTT.

A few counts support this clonotype. A read error may produce the germline difference seen at one junction end. The chain is built from TRBV15 and TRBJ1-3; D is unresolved. The germline gives CDR1 LNHNV, CDR2 YYDKDF (reference sequence). This CDR3 region has 15 residues. The CDR3 protein is CATSGDNAGRNTIYF. The CDR3 coding sequence is TGTGCCACCAGCGGAGATAACGCCGGGCGAAACACCATATATTTT. Full variable domain (missing parts from reference TRBV15 and TRBJ1-3): DAMVIQNPRYQVTQFGKPVTLSCSQTLNHNVMYWYQQKSSQAPKLLFHYYDKDFNNEADTPDNFQSRRPNTSFCFLDIRSPGLGDTAMYLCATSGDNAGRNTIYFGEGSWLTVV.

The V gene is TRBV15, the J gene TRBJ2-2; D is uncertain. This CDR3 is 13 amino acids long. Between the trimmed V and J ends, which lost 0 bases and 3 bases, there was a span of 2 bases. Germline values: CDR1 LNHNV, CDR2 YYDKDF (reference sequence). CDR3 sequence: CATSRDYTGELFF. The DNA for the CDR3 is TGTGCCACCAGCAGAGACTACACCGGGGAGCTGTTTTTT.

The chain uses TRBV7-2 and TRBJ2-7, with a weak D call TRBD1 (6 bases). CDR1 is SGHTA, CDR2 FQGNSA, per germline. CDR3 length equals 16 residues. V was pared by 6 bases and J by 2 bases, with 20 bases between. The CDR3 DNA reads TGTGCCAGCAGTCGGCCTCCACAGGGCCTTCCCTACGAGCAGTACTTC. It specifies CASSRPPQGLPYEQYF.

The chain recombines TRBV20-1 with TRBJ2-7, with TRBD1 identical over 8 bases. With 3 bases clipped from V and 6 bases from J, the junction kept 4 bases outside the gene matches. The V gene's germline CDR1 is DFQATT and CDR2 SNEGSKA (reference sequence). This CDR3 region has 12 residues. The CDR3 is CSARTGALEQYF. The CDR3 DNA reads as TGCAGTGCTAGGACAGGGGCACTCGAGCAGTACTTC.

The chain uses TRBV7-2 and TRBJ1-6; tentatively, D is TRBD1 (5 bases). The CDR3 is 13 amino acids. V was shortened by 7 bases and J by 9 bases, with 13 bases between the two germline ends. CDR1 is SGHTA and CDR2 is FQGNSA in the germline V gene. Written as DNA, the CDR3 is TGTGCCAGCACTCAGGGAATGGCTTCACCCCTCCACTTT. Protein sequence: CASTQGMASPLHF. The full variable domain, with the rest looked up from reference TRBV7-2 and TRBJ1-6, is GAGVSQSPSNKVTEKGKDVELRCDPISGHTALYWYRQSLGQGLEFLIYFQGNSAPDKSGLPSDRFSAERTGGSVSTLTIQRTQQEDSAVYLCASTQGMASPLHFGNGTRLTVT.

The genes are TRBV7-3 and TRBJ2-3; D possibly uses TRBD1 or TRBD2 (5 bases each). Germline-derived CDR1 and CDR2 are SGHTA and FQGTGA. This CDR3 region has 14 residues. V shed 2 bases and J shed 2 bases, with 8 bases lying between them. The CDR3 spells CASSLSGPTDTQYF. Written as DNA, the CDR3 is TGTGCCAGCAGCTTATCGGGGCCCACAGATACGCAGTATTTT.

The chain recombines TRBV7-9 with TRBJ1-1; TRBD1 matches at 10 bases. The CDR3 length is 14 residues. Germline-derived CDR1 and CDR2 are SEHNR and FQNEAQ (reference sequence). V was clipped by 3 bases and J by 4 bases; unmatched bases: 2. The CDR3: CASSFGQGGTEAFF. CDR3 nucleotide sequence: TGTGCCAGCAGCTTCGGACAGGGGGGCACTGAAGCTTTCTTT.

The V and J genes are TRBV2 and TRBJ1-1; D perhaps matches TRBD1 (6 bases). Per germline, CDR1 SNHLY and CDR2 FYNNEI. The length of the CDR3 is 14 residues. The V gene lost 9 bases and the J gene lost 7 bases, with 21 bases spanning the gap. CDR3 in DNA: TGTGCCAGGGTAACTAAATGGGGGGCAGGTGAAGCTTTCTTT. Its translation: CARVTKWGAGEAFF.

The gene calls are TRBV2 and TRBJ1-6; D call uncertain. V gave up 1 base and J gave up 8 bases, with 3 bases separating them. The CDR3 consists of 12 residues. The germline V gene encodes CDR1 SNHLY and CDR2 FYNNEI. CDR3 amino acids: CASSEEHSPLHF. Here the CDR3 DNA reads TGTGCCAGCAGTGAAGAGCATTCACCCCTCCACTTT. Based on the CDR3 plus reference TRBV2 and TRBJ1-6, the full variable domain is EPEVTQTPSHQVTQMGQEVILRCVPISNHLYFYWYRQILGQKVEFLVSFYNNEISEKSEIFDDQFSVERPDGSNFTLKIRSTKLEDSAMYFCASSEEHSPLHFGNGTRLTVT.

CDR3 DNA: TGTGCCAGCAGCTTAGACGGGGACTATGGCTACACCTTC. Amino acids: CASSLDGDYGYTF. The rearrangement joins TRBV7-9 to TRBJ1-2; D gene uncertain. V dropped 1 base and J dropped 3 bases, with 6 bases sitting between them. The V gene's germline CDR1 is SEHNR and CDR2 FQNEAQ (reference sequence). There are 13 residues in the CDR3.

The sample holds a few counts of this clonotype. This chain connects TRBV5-1 to TRBJ2-7; tentatively, D is TRBD2 (6 bases). The length of the CDR3 is 12 residues. CDR1 is SGHRS, CDR2 YFSETQ, per germline. V dropped 4 bases and J dropped 5 bases, with 10 bases sitting between them. CDR3 region: CASSGTFHEQYF. For the CDR3, the DNA is TGCGCCAGCAGCGGGACTTTCCACGAGCAGTACTTC.

Comments on this clonotype: Sequence at one end of the junction differs from germline and may be a read error. The rearrangement links TRBV7-9 to TRBJ2-5; D is unresolved. Germline-derived CDR1 and CDR2 are SEHNR and FQNEAQ (reference sequence). The CDR3 contains 15 residues. CDR3 sequence reads: CASNSYRRSQETRYF. In DNA form, the CDR3 reads TGTGCCAGCAACTCCTACAGACGGAGCCAAGAGACCCGGTACTTC.

This chain connects TRBV9 to TRBJ1-2; D uncertain. The CDR3 is 13 amino acids. CDR1 is SGDLS and CDR2 is YYNGEE in the germline V gene. Trimming took off 0 bases at V and 0 bases at J, with 3 bases between the two ends. Written as DNA, the CDR3 is TGTGCCAGCAGCGTAGGGGCTAACTATGGCTACACCTTC. It is translated as CASSVGANYGYTF.

The gene calls are TRBV29-1 and TRBJ2-7, with 9 bases lining up with TRBD1. V trimming: 7 bases; J trimming: 3 bases; junction bases outside the gene matches: 16. Germline V gene sequence: CDR1 SQVTM, CDR2 ANQGSEA. The CDR3 is made up of 16 amino acids. The DNA of the CDR3 is TGCAGCGCAGTCCGACAGGGGGAGAAAGATCTCTACGAGCAGTACTTC. Protein: CSAVRQGEKDLYEQYF.

This chain joins TRBV4-3 and TRBJ2-6; tentatively, D is TRBD1 (6 bases). The V gene's germline CDR1 is LGHNA and CDR2 YSLEER. This CDR3 contains 16 residues. The V gene lost 3 bases and the J gene lost 2 bases, with 11 bases spanning the gap. The CDR3 coding sequence is TGCGCCAGCAGCCAGACGTACAGGGCTGGGGCCAACGTCCTGACTTTC. Translated, it gives CASSQTYRAGANVLTF.

J is TRBJ1-6 and V is TRBV20-1; 8 nucleotides match TRBD1. CDR1 DFQATT and CDR2 SNEGSKA come from the germline V gene (reference sequence). The CDR3 is made up of 16 amino acids. V lost 1 base to trimming and J lost 5 bases; unmatched junction nucleotides: 7. The CDR3 here is CSARVADRADNSPLHF. In DNA form, the CDR3 reads TGCAGTGCTAGAGTCGCGGACAGGGCGGATAATTCACCCCTCCACTTT.

The genes are TRBV12-3 or TRBV12-4 and TRBJ1-2, with D uncertain. The CDR3 loop spans 12 amino acids. The V end lost 7 bases, the J end lost 6 bases, and 12 bases lay between the germline ends. The CDR3 reads CASTDALDGYTF. Written as DNA, the CDR3 is TGTGCCAGCACGGACGCCCTCGATGGCTACACCTTC.

The V gene is TRBV30, the J gene TRBJ2-7, with 7 bases aligning to TRBD1. V was pared by 2 bases and J by 2 bases, with 6 bases of the junction left unmatched. Looked up from germline, CDR1 is GTSNPN and CDR2 is SVGIG (reference sequence). The CDR3 is 14 residues long. Written as DNA, the CDR3 is TGTGCCTGGAGTTCCCAGGGGGTCGCCTACGAGCAGTACTTC. Encoded protein: CAWSSQGVAYEQYF.

The V and J genes are TRBV10-1 and TRBJ2-7; D not certain. Trimming took off 4 bases at V and 3 bases at J, with 10 bases between the two ends. CDR3 length: 13 amino acids. In germline, CDR1 is WNHNN, CDR2 SYGVQD (reference sequence). The CDR3 spells CASSAGSNYEQYF. CDR3 coding DNA: TGCGCCAGCAGTGCGGGCAGCAACTACGAGCAGTACTTC.